This T cell receptor beta chain was recovered during a study of T cell changes during pregnancy in multiple sclerosis. Libraries were prepared by immunoSEQ multiplex PCR; TCRdb keeps only in-frame clonotypes and omits some of them. The sample has more than 85,000 clones, over 85% seen once. Germline trimming cut 2 bases from V and 5 bases from J; bases unmatched to any gene: 9. This CDR3 region has 16 residues. Germline V gene sequence: CDR1 MNHNY, CDR2 SVGAGI (reference sequence). This TCR was sampled from a female donor in good health, enrolled as a control in a pregnancy study. The J gene is TRBJ2-1, the V gene TRBV6-6, with TRBD2 identical over 7 bases. Specimen: peripheral blood, collected in the third trimester of pregnancy. The CDR3 nucleotides read TGTGCCAGCAGTTACAAGAGGGAGGGGCTCAACAATGAGCAGTTCTTC. Its translation: CASSYKREGLNNEQFF.